The next 17 T cell receptor beta chains were all read from a single sample in a study of T cell clones after liver transplantation. Profiled with immunoSEQ multiplex PCR; TCRdb holds only in-frame clones, not every one. The sample lists around 8,400 clones; about 80% were seen once. The sequences come from CD8+ T cells from blood, collected before liver transplant. The receptors derive from a human donor who received a liver transplant.

This rearrangement joins TRBV11-2 to TRBJ2-3, with TRBD2 identical over 10 bases. The CDR3 is 19 amino acids. Unmatched junction bases numbered 22, after V lost 5 bases and J lost 8 bases. Per germline, CDR1 SGHAT and CDR2 FQNNGV. The CDR3 bases are TGTGCCAGCAGCGAACCCCTCGAACTAGCGGGGTTTCCAAGGAGTACGCAGTATTTT. This translates into CASSEPLELAGFPRSTQYF.

The rearrangement uses TRBV6-5 and TRBJ2-7; 10 bases are shared with TRBD2. The V and J ends lost 5 bases and 1 base, in that order; junction bases with no gene match: 2. Germline CDR1 MNHEY, CDR2 SVGAGI. The length of the CDR3 is 14 residues. The CDR3 DNA reads as TGTGCCAGCAGTACTAGCGGGGCGTCCTACGAGCAGTACTTC. It codes for CASSTSGASYEQYF.

This sequence joins TRBV11-3 and TRBJ2-1, with 9 bases lining up with TRBD1. This CDR3 is built from 16 residues. V lost 9 bases to trimming and J lost 9 bases; unmatched junction nucleotides: 18. Germline lookup yields CDR1 SGHNT and CDR2 YENEEA. CDR3 in DNA: TGTGCCAGTCAAGCTACAGGGACAGGGTACGCGGGTGAGCAGTTCTTC. Translating it yields CASQATGTGYAGEQFF.

The V gene is TRBV7-7, the J gene TRBJ2-2; possibly TRBD1 for D (6 bases). The CDR3 is 14 residues long. Trimming cost V 0 bases and J 5 bases, with 7 bases left between them. CDR1 and CDR2 (germline): SSHAT, FNYEAQ (reference sequence). The CDR3 loop is CASSLAQGTGELFF. In DNA form, the CDR3 reads TGTGCCAGCAGCTTAGCGCAGGGGACCGGGGAGCTGTTTTTT.

The chain uses TRBV28 and TRBJ2-1; no clear D. Trimming stripped 2 bases from V and 7 bases from J, with 12 bases between. Germline V gene data show CDR1 as MDHEN and CDR2 as SYDVKM. This CDR3 has 14 residues. Here the CDR3 DNA reads TGTGCCAGCAGTTTAAATCCCGCCGAGAATGAGCAGTTCTTC. Translation: CASSLNPAENEQFF. The full variable domain, with the rest looked up from reference TRBV28 and TRBJ2-1, is DVKVTQSSRYLVKRTGEKVFLECVQDMDHENMFWYRQDPGLGLRLIYFSYDVKMKEKGDIPEGYSVSREKKERFSLILESASTNQTSMYLCASSLNPAENEQFFGPGTRLTVL.

The chain recombines TRBV4-1 with TRBJ2-2, with 11 bases fitting TRBD1. The CDR3 spans 19 residues. The V gene's germline CDR1 is MGHRA and CDR2 YSYEKL. With V trimmed by 3 bases and J by 1 base, 10 bases remained unmatched. DNA of the CDR3: TGCGCCAGCAGCCATACCGGGACAGGGGGGACGAAGAACACCGGGGAGCTGTTTTTT. Encoded protein: CASSHTGTGGTKNTGELFF.

This chain connects TRBV5-6 to TRBJ2-7; D is unresolved. The germline gives CDR1 SGHDT, CDR2 YYEEEE. Trimming stripped 1 base from V and 0 bases from J, with 5 bases between. CDR3 length equals 13 residues. CDR3 bases: TGTGCCAGCAGCTTGAGCGTCTCCTACGAGCAGTACTTC. Translation gives CASSLSVSYEQYF.

This rearrangement joins TRBV11-2 to TRBJ2-7, with D possibly TRBD2 on 7 matching bases. Germline CDR1 reads SGHAT; CDR2 reads FQNNGV. Trimming removed 5 bases at V and 4 bases at J, with 15 bases between. The CDR3 loop spans 14 amino acids. CDR3 coding DNA: TGTGCCAGCAGCCCCTGGAGGGGGGGATACGAGCAGTACTTC. This sequence encodes CASSPWRGGYEQYF.

The rearrangement links TRBV6-5 to TRBJ2-5, with 8 bases fitting TRBD2. The germline gives CDR1 MNHEY, CDR2 SVGAGI. This CDR3 has 13 residues. With 8 bases clipped from V and 5 bases from J, the junction kept 7 bases outside the gene matches. CDR3 sequence: CASGYGGAETQYF. CDR3 in DNA: TGTGCCAGCGGCTACGGGGGGGCGGAGACCCAGTACTTC.

The chain has TRBV5-4 and TRBJ2-5; 10 bases are a match to TRBD2. This CDR3 is built from 17 residues. V lost 3 bases, J lost 2 bases, and 10 bases stayed unmatched. Germline CDR1 reads SGHNT; CDR2 reads YYREEE (reference sequence). The CDR3 DNA reads as TGTGCCAGCAGCTCATTCGGGACTAGCGTGAAACAAGAGACCCAGTACTTC. Translation: CASSSFGTSVKQETQYF.

The chain has TRBV5-4 and TRBJ2-3; perhaps TRBD2 as D (6 bases). CDR1 and CDR2 (germline): SGHNT, YYREEE (reference sequence). The CDR3 totals 15 residues. V was cut by 9 bases and J by 0 bases, with 17 bases left in between. CDR3 protein: CATLTMGGSTDTQYF. The CDR3 DNA sequence: TGTGCCACCTTAACAATGGGGGGTAGCACAGATACGCAGTATTTT. Together with reference TRBV5-4 and TRBJ2-3, the CDR3 gives the full variable domain: ETGVTQSPTHLIKTRGQQVTLRCSSQSGHNTVSWYQQALGQGPQFIFQYYREEENGRGNFPPRFSGLQFPNYSSELNVNALELDDSALYLCATLTMGGSTDTQYFGPGTRLTVL.

The chain employs TRBV5-6 and TRBJ1-5; TRBD1 matches at 7 bases. The trim removed 4 bases at V and 7 bases at J, leaving 8 bases unmatched. The CDR3 runs to 14 residues. Germline CDR1 SGHDT, CDR2 YYEEEE. CDR3 in amino acids: CASSGEGAYQPQHF. Written as DNA, the CDR3 is TGTGCCAGCAGCGGTGAGGGGGCGTACCAGCCCCAGCATTTT.

The rearrangement joins TRBV13 to TRBJ2-1, with D possibly being TRBD2 (6 bases). Trimming shortened V by 5 bases and J by 12 bases, and 14 bases separated the two germline ends. CDR3 length equals 12 residues. Germline CDR1 is PRHDT and CDR2 is FYEKMQ (reference sequence). CDR3 residues: CASSPGTSLQFF. The CDR3 DNA reads TGTGCCAGCAGCCCAGGGACTTCGTTGCAGTTCTTC.

For this clone: The CDR3 does not close with the conserved phenylalanine or tryptophan, likely indicating a read error. It is unclear where the CDR3 begins or ends on the DNA, so no DNA is shown, and the CDR3 is as TCRdb lists it. The genes are TRBV19 and TRBJ2-7; no check of the table's D call, TRBD1, against the DNA was made. Germline CDR1 and CDR2: LNHDA and SQIVND (reference sequence). The length of the CDR3 is 8 amino acids, counting both ends. The CDR3 sequence: CARGQGKI.

This clone turned up a few times. At one of its ends the junction is not consistent with the germline gene, which may arise from a read error. The chain couples TRBV29-1 to TRBJ1-1; D unclear. Germline V gene data show CDR1 as SQVTM and CDR2 as ANQGSEA. This CDR3 region has 12 residues. Here the CDR3 reads CSVERRVGSFGF. The CDR3 DNA follows: TGCAGCGTTGAAAGACGGGTTGGGAGCTTTGGGTTT.

V is TRBV27 and J is TRBJ1-1, with unresolved D. The V end lost 6 bases, the J end lost 5 bases, and 16 bases lay between the germline ends. The CDR3 length is 14 residues. Per germline, CDR1 MNHEY and CDR2 SMNVEV (reference sequence). The CDR3 sequence: CASSLRGWATEAFF. CDR3 coding DNA: TGTGCCAGCAGCCTTCGCGGGTGGGCAACTGAAGCTTTCTTT.

V is TRBV27 and J is TRBJ2-7; 8 bases are a match to TRBD1. V lost 5 bases to trimming and J lost 3 bases; unmatched junction nucleotides: 6. The V gene's germline CDR1 is MNHEY and CDR2 SMNVEV (reference sequence). This CDR3 has 14 amino acids. This CDR3 is CASSADRGFYEQYF. The CDR3 DNA reads TGTGCCAGCAGTGCAGACAGGGGATTCTACGAGCAGTACTTC.